Below are 19 T cell receptor beta chains sequenced from a single sample in a study of CD8+ T cells in alopecia areata. RNA was isolated and reverse transcribed to cDNA, the sequencing template. The data were produced by immunoSEQ multiplex PCR, yet TCRdb's version contains in-frame clones alone and is incomplete. Of around 300,000 clones listed, 50% to 75% are singletons. Sample treatment: oral pan-JAK inhibitor, 5-10 mg twice daily. The starting material was CD4+ T cells sorted from blood, obtained at roughly week 53, from a patient treated with tofacitinib. The receptors come from a human donor with alopecia areata.

Of note for this clone: Compared with germline, one end of the junction differs, possibly owing to a read error. The chain uses TRBV29-1 and TRBJ2-2; 9 nucleotides align to TRBD1. CDR1 and CDR2 (germline): SQVTM, ANQGSEA. The CDR3 consists of 14 residues. The CDR3 protein is CSAGQGTNTEELFF. The CDR3 coding sequence is TGCAGCGCAGGACAGGGGACGAACACCGAGGAGCTGTTTTTT.

The chain is built from TRBV7-8 and TRBJ1-2; D unresolved. This CDR3 comprises 13 residues. V was pared by 7 bases and J by 1 base, with 10 bases between. Germline V gene lookup returns CDR1 SGHVS and CDR2 FQNEAQ. CDR3 nucleotide sequence: TGTGCCAGCACCCCCCAACTTAACTATGGCTACACCTTC. Translation gives CASTPQLNYGYTF.

The chain has TRBV5-1 and TRBJ2-6; D perhaps matches TRBD2 (6 bases). V shed 2 bases and J shed 2 bases, with 8 bases lying between them. The CDR3 is made up of 15 amino acids. Germline V gene sequence: CDR1 SGHRS, CDR2 YFSETQ. DNA of the CDR3: TGCGCCAGCAGCTTCGGAGGGACTGGGGCCAACGTCCTGACTTTC. This sequence encodes CASSFGGTGANVLTF.

This clone was seen only once. The V call is TRBV15, the J call TRBJ1-5; D is uncertain. The CDR3 sequence is 16 residues long. V was cut by 1 base and J by 4 bases, with 14 bases left in between. Germline CDR1 LNHNV, CDR2 YYDKDF (reference sequence). The chain's CDR3 is CATSRVRFGLNQPQHF. The CDR3 region has the DNA TGTGCCACCAGCAGAGTTCGATTCGGGCTAAATCAGCCCCAGCATTTT.

The chain combines TRBV29-1 with TRBJ1-1; D unclear. There are 13 residues in the CDR3. Germline V gene data show CDR1 as SQVTM and CDR2 as ANQGSEA. Trimming took 0 bases from V and 3 from J, leaving 8 bases between them. The CDR3 region has the DNA TGCAGCGTTGAAGAGGGATGGGACACTGAAGCTTTCTTT. Encoded protein: CSVEEGWDTEAFF. Filled out from reference TRBV29-1 and TRBJ1-1, the complete variable domain reads SAVISQKPSRDICQRGTSLTIQCQVDSQVTMMFWYRQQPGQSLTLIATANQGSEATYESGFVIDKFPISRPNLTFSTLTVSNMSPEDSSIYLCSVEEGWDTEAFFGQGTRLTVV.

CDR3 coding DNA: TGTGCCAGCAGTGCCGCGGACAGGGCCATCTATGGCTACACCTTC. Amino acid sequence: CASSAADRAIYGYTF. The chain is built from TRBV25-1 and TRBJ1-2; 8 nucleotides match TRBD1. V was pared by 4 bases and J by 4 bases, with 8 bases of the junction left unmatched. Germline assignment: CDR1 MGHDK and CDR2 SYGVNS. CDR3 size: 15 residues.

The rearrangement uses TRBV29-1 and TRBJ2-2; 9 nucleotides align to TRBD1. The CDR3 covers 14 residues. Germline values: CDR1 SQVTM, CDR2 ANQGSEA. V was pared by 6 bases and J by 7 bases, with 9 bases of the junction left unmatched. CDR3 sequence: CSVPRTGAGGELFF. DNA of the CDR3: TGCAGCGTACCCCGGACAGGGGCGGGCGGGGAGCTGTTTTTT.

V gene TRBV6-1 combines with J gene TRBJ2-1, with D possibly TRBD2 on 6 matching bases. V was clipped by 2 bases and J by 7 bases, with 9 bases between them. Germline assignment: CDR1 MNHNS and CDR2 SASEGT. The CDR3 is 13 residues long. DNA for the CDR3: TGTGCCAGCAGTGAACCAGGGAGGAATGAGCAGTTCTTC. Protein: CASSEPGRNEQFF.

This clone has just a few counts. The rearrangement uses TRBV6-5 and TRBJ2-7; 9 positions match TRBD1. Germline values: CDR1 MNHEY, CDR2 SVGAGI. V lost 0 bases, J lost 13 bases, and 13 bases stayed unmatched. This CDR3 region has 15 residues. The DNA of the CDR3 is TGTGCCAGCAGTTACTCCGCCCCGGGACAGGGTAGGCCTTACTTC. This codes for CASSYSAPGQGRPYF.

This rearrangement joins TRBV13 to TRBJ2-7; no clear D gene. This CDR3 is 13 amino acids long. Germline loops: CDR1 PRHDT, CDR2 FYEKMQ (reference sequence). With 2 bases removed from V and 4 bases from J, the gap between germline ends came to 9 bases. CDR3 DNA: TGTGCCAGCAGCTTAAGGTCACCATACGAGCAGTACTTC. This translates into CASSLRSPYEQYF.

This clone was detected once. The chain couples TRBV4-2 to TRBJ2-7, with 16 bases lining up with TRBD2. The CDR3 runs 15 residues. V shed 4 bases, J shed 4 bases, and the junction held 1 base outside the gene matches. Germline CDR1 is LGHNA and CDR2 is YNFKEQ. The CDR3 is CASSPGLAGGYEQYF. The CDR3 bases are TGTGCCAGCAGCCCGGGACTAGCGGGGGGGTACGAGCAGTACTTC.

This sequence joins TRBV29-1 and TRBJ1-1; D gene unclear. The CDR3 sequence is 10 residues long. V was pared by 4 bases and J by 8 bases, with 8 bases between. The germline gives CDR1 SQVTM, CDR2 ANQGSEA. CDR3 loop: CSVGVGEAFF. In DNA form, the CDR3 reads TGCAGCGTTGGGGTCGGCGAAGCTTTCTTT.

This clone was observed a handful of times. This chain connects TRBV5-1 to TRBJ2-5, with a weak D call TRBD2 (6 bases). The V end was cut by 3 bases, the J end by 2 bases, with 11 bases between. The CDR3 contains 14 residues. Germline values: CDR1 SGHRS, CDR2 YFSETQ. CDR3: CASSSGLLQETQYF. CDR3 nucleotides: TGCGCCAGCAGCTCGGGACTTCTTCAAGAGACCCAGTACTTC.

This clone was counted a single time. This sequence joins TRBV29-1 and TRBJ2-2; 9 nucleotides match TRBD1. After removal of 6 bases from V and 7 bases from J, the junction contained 9 bases not matched to a gene. The length of the CDR3 is 14 residues. In germline, CDR1 is SQVTM, CDR2 ANQGSEA. CDR3 amino acids: CSVTGTGRIGELFF. For the CDR3, the DNA is TGCAGCGTGACCGGGACAGGGCGTATCGGGGAGCTGTTTTTT.

This chain uses TRBV29-1 with TRBJ2-5; D gene ambiguous. The V gene lost 4 bases and the J gene lost 5 bases, with 11 bases spanning the gap. Germline V lookup: CDR1 SQVTM, CDR2 ANQGSEA. This CDR3 has 12 amino acids. The CDR3 sequence: CSVGNNRETQYF. The DNA for the CDR3 is TGCAGCGTTGGAAATAACCGGGAGACCCAGTACTTC.

This chain connects TRBV30 to TRBJ2-7; D gene uncertain. Per the germline V gene, CDR1 is GTSNPN and CDR2 is SVGIG (reference sequence). Trimming stripped 0 bases from V and 7 bases from J, with 7 bases between. The CDR3 has 11 amino acids. The CDR3 reads CAWSVLWEQYF. The CDR3, as DNA: TGTGCCTGGAGTGTACTTTGGGAGCAGTACTTC.

This clone was detected only once. The chain has TRBV6-1 and TRBJ2-7; D may be TRBD1 or TRBD2 (5 bases each). The CDR3 spans 11 residues. Between the trimmed V and J ends, which lost 9 bases and 4 bases, there was a span of 10 bases. CDR1 is MNHNS, CDR2 SASEGT, per germline. CDR3 sequence: CASTRGYEQYF. Here the CDR3 DNA reads TGTGCCAGTACGAGGGGATACGAGCAGTACTTC.

This clone was seen only a few times. The genes are TRBV7-8 and TRBJ1-6; D not certain. The length of the CDR3 is 14 residues. The germline V gene encodes CDR1 SGHVS and CDR2 FQNEAQ. The germline V and J ends were trimmed by 3 bases and 9 bases, with 12 bases remaining between them. CDR3 residues: CASSFERGTSPLHF. CDR3 bases: TGTGCCAGCAGCTTTGAGCGGGGTACTTCACCCCTCCACTTT.

This clone showed up just once. The CDR3 spells CASSPGRVTGELFF. In DNA form, the CDR3 reads TGCGCCAGCAGTCCCGGCAGGGTCACCGGGGAGCTGTTTTTT. The chain is built from TRBV5-1 and TRBJ2-2, with D perhaps matching TRBD1 (5 bases). V lost 5 bases, J lost 4 bases, and 12 bases lay in between. Germline V gives CDR1 SGHRS, CDR2 YFSETQ. The length of the CDR3 is 14 residues.